These T cell receptor beta chains were read from a single sample in a study of T cells in Graves' hyperthyroidism and ophthalmopathy. TCRdb reprocessed the multiplex PCR reads with MiXCR, giving one entry per CDR3 protein. Found here are over 650,000 distinct CDR3 sequences, roughly 45% of them singletons; the top ten hold approximately 7.2%. The source material was peripheral blood or thyroid tissue (not recorded which). The receptor source for this set is an adult man with Graves' disease, either hyperthyroidism or ophthalmopathy (not recorded which). The CDR3 runs from the conserved cysteine through the conserved F or W. D genes are given only for firm matches. A clone size is listed for some rows: how often the clone was seen (once, few, many), or a class if it is expanded.

v_call,d_call,clone_size,j_call,cdr3_nt,cdr3_aa
TRBV7-2,-,-,TRBJ1-6,TGTGCCAGCAGCCCAGAGTCCAGCGGGTTGCCACCCCTCCACTTT,CASSPESSGLPPLHF
TRBV28,-,-,TRBJ1-6,TGTGCCAGCAGTTTCTGGGAGTATTCACCCCTCCACTTT,CASSFWEYSPLHF
TRBV20-1,TRBD1,few,TRBJ1-4,TGCAGTGCTAGCTCAGGGGGCGAGGACGAAAAACTGTTTTTT,CSASSGGEDEKLFF
TRBV6-1,-,-,TRBJ2-7,TGTGCCAGCAGTTACGGCGTAGAGCAGTACTTC,CASSYGVEQYF
TRBV2,-,-,TRBJ1-1,TGTGCCAGCTCACGTTCTTCAGGGAAGAACACTGAAGCTTTCTTT,CASSRSSGKNTEAFF
TRBV20-1,-,few,TRBJ1-4,TGCAGTGCTAGGTTAGCTGTTAATTGCGAAAAACTGTTTTTT,CSARLAVNCEKLFF
TRBV10-3,TRBD1,many,TRBJ1-1,TGTGCCATCAGGCCTGGACAGGGGGACGCGGCTTTCTTT,CAIRPGQGDAAFF
TRBV11-2,-,-,TRBJ1-5,TGTGCCAGCAGCTTGAATCAATTAAGGAATCAGCCCCAGCATTTT,CASSLNQLRNQPQHF
TRBV19,TRBD1,-,TRBJ1-5,TGTGCCAGTAGTATAGTAGCAGGGGGTAATCAGCCCCAGCATTTT,CASSIVAGGNQPQHF
TRBV2,-,-,TRBJ2-6,TGTGCCAGCAGGGCCCAGGTTTCAGGGGCCAACGTCCTGACTTTC,CASRAQVSGANVLTF
TRBV10-3,TRBD1,-,TRBJ1-5,TGTGCCATCACGCCTGGATTTGGGACAGGGGATCAGCCCCAGCATTTT,CAITPGFGTGDQPQHF
TRBV5-1,TRBD1,-,TRBJ1-2,TGCGCCAGCAGCCCAACCTCCGGACAGGACTATGGCTACACCTTC,CASSPTSGQDYGYTF